Presented here are 3 T cell receptor beta chains from one specimen sequenced in a study of blood T cell repertoires in COVID-19. The data were produced by immunoSEQ multiplex PCR, yet TCRdb's version contains in-frame clones alone and is incomplete. The sample contains tens of thousands of clones, around 90% of which appear only once. Material: peripheral blood. The receptor set was obtained from a woman older than 75 with acute or convalescent COVID-19.

This rearrangement joins TRBV7-9 to TRBJ1-1; 9 bases map to TRBD1. The germline V gene has CDR1 SEHNR and CDR2 FQNEAQ (reference sequence). After removal of 7 bases from V and 3 bases from J, the junction contained 15 bases not matched to a gene. This CDR3 contains 17 residues. CDR3 DNA sequence: TGTGCCAGCACCATCACGCCGGGACAGGGAGCAGACACTGAAGCTTTCTTT. This translates into CASTITPGQGADTEAFF.

The table lists this clone with a count of one. V usage is TRBV6-5 and J usage is TRBJ1-2; TRBD1 aligns across 9 bases. Germline lookup yields CDR1 MNHEY and CDR2 SVGAGI. The length of the CDR3 is 15 residues. J lost 4 bases, V lost 2 bases, and 5 bases had no gene match. DNA for the CDR3: TGTGCCAGCAGTTACCCGACAGGGGGTTTCTATGGCTACACCTTC. This sequence encodes CASSYPTGGFYGYTF.

The J gene is TRBJ2-5, the V gene TRBV9, with 7 bases matching TRBD2. Germline trimming cut 3 bases from V and 1 base from J; bases unmatched to any gene: 9. This CDR3 contains 16 residues. Looked up from germline, CDR1 is SGDLS and CDR2 is YYNGEE. The CDR3 loop reads CASSEGWASGQETQYF. CDR3 sequence (DNA): TGTGCCAGCAGCGAGGGCTGGGCTAGCGGCCAAGAGACCCAGTACTTC.